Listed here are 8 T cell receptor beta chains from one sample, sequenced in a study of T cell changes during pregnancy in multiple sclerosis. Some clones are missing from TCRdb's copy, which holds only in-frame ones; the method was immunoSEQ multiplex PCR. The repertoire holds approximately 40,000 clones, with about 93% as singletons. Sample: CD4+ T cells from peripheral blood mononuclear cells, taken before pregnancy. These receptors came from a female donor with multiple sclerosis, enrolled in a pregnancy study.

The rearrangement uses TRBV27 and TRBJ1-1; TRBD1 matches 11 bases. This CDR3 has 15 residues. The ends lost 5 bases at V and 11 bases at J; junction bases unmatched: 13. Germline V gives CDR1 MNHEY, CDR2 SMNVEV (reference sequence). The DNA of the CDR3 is TGTGCCAGCAGTCGTCTTACCGGGACAGGGGGTTGGGCTTTCTTT. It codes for CASSRLTGTGGWAFF.

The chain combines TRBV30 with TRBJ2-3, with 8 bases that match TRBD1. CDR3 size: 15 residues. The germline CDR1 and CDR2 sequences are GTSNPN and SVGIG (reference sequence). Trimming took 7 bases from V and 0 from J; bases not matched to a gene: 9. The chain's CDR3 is CASQGAGYSTDTQYF. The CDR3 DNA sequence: TGTGCCTCTCAGGGGGCGGGGTATAGCACAGATACGCAGTATTTT.

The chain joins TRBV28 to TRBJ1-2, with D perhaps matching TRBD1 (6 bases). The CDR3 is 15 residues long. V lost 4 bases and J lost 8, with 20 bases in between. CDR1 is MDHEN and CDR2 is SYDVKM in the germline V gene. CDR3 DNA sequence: TGTGCCAGCAGTTGGGGGGGGGCGACCCGTAGGGGCTACACCTTC. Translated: CASSWGGATRRGYTF.

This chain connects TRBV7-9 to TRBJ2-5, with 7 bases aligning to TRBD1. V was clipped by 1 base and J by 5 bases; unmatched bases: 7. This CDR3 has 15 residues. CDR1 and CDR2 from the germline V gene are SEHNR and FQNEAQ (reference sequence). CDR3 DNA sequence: TGTGCCAGCAGCTTAGTTGGGACAGTTGGGGAGACCCAGTACTTC. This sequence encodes CASSLVGTVGETQYF.

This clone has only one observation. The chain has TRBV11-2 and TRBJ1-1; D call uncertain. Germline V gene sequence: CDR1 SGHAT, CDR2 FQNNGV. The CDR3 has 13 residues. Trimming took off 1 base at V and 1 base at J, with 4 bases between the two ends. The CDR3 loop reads CASSLGRNTEAFF. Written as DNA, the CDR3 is TGTGCCAGCAGCTTAGGCAGGAACACTGAAGCTTTCTTT.

The CDR3: CASSSSGGASGNTIYF. As DNA, the CDR3 is TGTGCCAGCAGCTCGTCAGGAGGGGCTAGTGGAAACACCATATATTTT. The chain is built from TRBV5-5 and TRBJ1-3, with a tentative D call TRBD1 (5 bases). Between the trimmed V and J ends, which lost 3 bases and 3 bases, there was a span of 16 bases. Germline V gene sequence: CDR1 SGHKS, CDR2 YYEKEE (reference sequence). The CDR3 has 16 amino acids.

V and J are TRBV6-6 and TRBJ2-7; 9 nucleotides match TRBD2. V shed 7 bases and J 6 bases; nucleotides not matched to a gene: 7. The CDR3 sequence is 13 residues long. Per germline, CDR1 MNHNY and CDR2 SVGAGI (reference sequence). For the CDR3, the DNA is TGTGCCAGCAACTCCGGGACTAGCCTCGAGCAGTACTTC. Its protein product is CASNSGTSLEQYF.

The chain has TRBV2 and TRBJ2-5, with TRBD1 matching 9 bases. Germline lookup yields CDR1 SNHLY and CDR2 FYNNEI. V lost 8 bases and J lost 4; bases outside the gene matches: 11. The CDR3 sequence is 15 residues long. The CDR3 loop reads CASPTDRGARETQYF. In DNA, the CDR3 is TGTGCCAGCCCCACGGACAGGGGCGCTAGAGAGACCCAGTACTTC.